The 15 T cell receptor beta chains below were found in one sample sequenced in a study of response to subunit inactivated influenza vaccine. TCRdb reanalysed the RT-PCR reads using MiXCR and keeps one entry per CDR3 protein. In the table there are around 760,000 distinct CDR3 sequences, about 15% of which are singletons. The starting material was PBMCs from blood, obtained roughly 15 days before vaccination. The receptors were sampled from a man aged 50-59 years who received an inactivated influenza vaccine.

This clonotype came up a few times. V gene TRBV5-1 combines with J gene TRBJ1-1; 8 nucleotides line up with TRBD1. This CDR3 contains 15 residues. The germline V gene has CDR1 SGHRS and CDR2 YFSETQ. Trimming removed 2 bases from V and 5 bases from J; junction bases left unmatched: 8. The CDR3 spells CASSFQGARETEAFF. As DNA, the CDR3 is TGCGCCAGCAGCTTCCAGGGGGCGCGTGAGACTGAAGCTTTCTTT.

V is TRBV7-3 and J is TRBJ2-1; D unresolved. Germline CDR1 SGHTA, CDR2 FQGTGA. The CDR3 loop spans 13 amino acids. Deletions cut 5 bases from V and 10 bases from J, with 15 bases between. In DNA, the CDR3 is TGTGCCAGCAGCCGAACCTACTCGAGCGAGCAGTTCTTC. As protein: CASSRTYSSEQFF.

CDR3 protein: CSARDLTGVSYEQYF. In DNA form, the CDR3 reads TGCAGTGCTAGAGATCTGACAGGAGTATCCTACGAGCAGTACTTC. This chain links TRBV20-1 with TRBJ2-7; possible D gene TRBD1, 6 bases. Germline CDR1 DFQATT, CDR2 SNEGSKA (reference sequence). V was pared by 0 bases and J by 1 base, with 13 bases between. The CDR3 length is 15 residues.

This clonotype has a handful of counts. The J gene is TRBJ2-5, the V gene TRBV28; TRBD2 aligns across 10 bases. The V gene end was trimmed by 6 bases and the J gene end by 8 bases; junction bases not matched to a gene: 18. The CDR3 has 17 amino acids. Per the germline V gene, CDR1 is MDHEN and CDR2 is SYDVKM. The CDR3, as DNA: TGTGCCAGCAGGGCCCTTGGGACTAGCGCCCCCGTAGAAACCCAGTACTTC. It encodes CASRALGTSAPVETQYF.

This clonotype was observed at least ten times. The rearrangement uses TRBV20-1 and TRBJ2-3; 7 positions agree with TRBD2. V gave up 0 bases and J gave up 2 bases; unmatched junction bases: 5. The V gene's germline CDR1 is DFQATT and CDR2 SNEGSKA (reference sequence). This CDR3 spans 15 amino acids. The CDR3, as DNA: TGCAGTGCTAGAGATCCGGGAGGCCCCACAGATACGCAGTATTTT. Amino acid sequence: CSARDPGGPTDTQYF.

The chain uses TRBV7-9 and TRBJ2-3; 12 nucleotides match TRBD2. The junction had 4 bases not matched to a gene; V was cut back by 3 bases and J by 6 bases. This CDR3 spans 15 amino acids. Germline lookup yields CDR1 SEHNR and CDR2 FQNEAQ (reference sequence). CDR3 nucleotide sequence: TGTGCCAGCAGCTTTGGGACTAGCGGGTGGGATACGCAGTATTTT. Protein: CASSFGTSGWDTQYF.

The rearrangement uses TRBV6-2 or TRBV6-3 and TRBJ2-7; D unclear. The CDR3 is 14 residues long. Germline V lookup: CDR1 MNHEY, CDR2 SVGEGT. Trimming removed 2 bases at V and 3 bases at J, with 11 bases between. CDR3 sequence: CASSYIALYYEQYF. Written as DNA, the CDR3 is TGTGCCAGCAGTTACATCGCTCTCTACTACGAGCAGTACTTC.

This clonotype was picked up many times. V is TRBV4-3 and J is TRBJ2-7; 8 positions match TRBD1. V shed 1 base, J shed 3 bases, and the junction held 5 bases outside the gene matches. CDR3 length: 15 amino acids. Per germline, CDR1 LGHNA and CDR2 YSLEER. CDR3 in DNA: TGCGCCAGCAGCCAAGGAGGGACAGGTTTCTACGAGCAGTACTTC. As protein: CASSQGGTGFYEQYF.

This clonotype was picked up a small number of times. The chain employs TRBV12-3 or TRBV12-4 and TRBJ2-7; 7 bases are a match to TRBD1. Trimming removed 5 bases from V and 5 bases from J; junction bases left unmatched: 9. The CDR3 is 14 amino acids. For the CDR3, the DNA is TGTGCCAGCAGTCGCCAGACAGGGATTCACGAGCAGTACTTC. Its protein product is CASSRQTGIHEQYF.

This chain connects TRBV4-2 to TRBJ1-2; unclear D gene. The CDR3 has 15 amino acids. CDR1 and CDR2 (germline): LGHNA, YNFKEQ. V lost 0 bases and J 2 bases, leaving 10 bases between the germline ends. DNA of the CDR3: TGTGCCAGCAGCCAAGAGGCAGGAGAAAACTATGGCTACACCTTC. Translation: CASSQEAGENYGYTF.

This clonotype occurred many times. The J gene is TRBJ2-4, the V gene TRBV12-3 or TRBV12-4, with unresolved D. V dropped 4 bases and J dropped 0 bases, with 7 bases sitting between them. The CDR3 loop spans 14 amino acids. CDR3 sequence reads: CASSSDLAKNIQYF. The CDR3 region has the DNA TGTGCCAGCAGTTCGGATCTAGCCAAAAACATTCAGTACTTC.

This clonotype was seen repeatedly, ten times or more. The rearrangement links TRBV5-6 to TRBJ2-1; 14 bases match TRBD2. Germline CDR1 SGHDT, CDR2 YYEEEE. The V segment lost 2 bases and the J segment 6 bases; nucleotides outside the gene matches: 7. The length of the CDR3 is 17 residues. CDR3 amino acids: CASSFDYGTSGSNEQFF. In DNA form, the CDR3 reads TGTGCCAGCAGCTTTGACTACGGGACTAGCGGGAGCAATGAGCAGTTCTTC.

This clonotype appeared many times. The CDR3, as DNA: TGTGCCAGCAGCTCCGGGGGGCTCTCCTACAATGAGCAGTTCTTC. Its protein is CASSSGGLSYNEQFF. The gene calls are TRBV7-2 and TRBJ2-1; D possibly corresponds to TRBD2 (7 bases). CDR1 SGHTA and CDR2 FQGNSA come from the germline V gene. Deletions cut 4 bases from V and 0 bases from J, with 10 bases between. This CDR3 region has 15 residues.

This chain joins TRBV2 and TRBJ2-3, with TRBD2 matching 9 bases. Trimming took 7 bases from V and 6 from J; bases not matched to a gene: 11. The CDR3 is 15 residues long. Germline values: CDR1 SNHLY, CDR2 FYNNEI. CDR3 sequence (DNA): TGTGCCAGCACACGAGGGACTAGCAACTCGGATACGCAGTATTTT. Translated, it gives CASTRGTSNSDTQYF.

The rearrangement links TRBV5-1 to TRBJ2-3; D gene unclear. Trimming shortened V by 1 base and J by 0 bases, and 15 bases separated the two germline ends. The CDR3 runs to 17 residues. The germline CDR1 and CDR2 sequences are SGHRS and YFSETQ. The CDR3 DNA reads TGCGCCAGCAGCTTGAGTTGGGCGTTTTCTAGCACAGATACGCAGTATTTT. This codes for CASSLSWAFSSTDTQYF.